The clone carrying this T cell receptor beta chain was picked up many times. Through Arm-PCR of CDR3 regions and iRepertoire HTBI primers, TCR beta libraries were built. Each CDR3 protein gets one entry after TCRdb re-called the multiplex PCR reads with MiXCR. The sample includes about 470,000 distinct CDR3 sequences, about 15% of them seen just once. The sample belongs to a study of regulatory T cells in long-lasting Graves disease. J lost 6 bases, V lost 8 bases, and 13 bases had no gene match. This CDR3 spans 14 amino acids. From germline, CDR1 is SNHLY and CDR2 FYNNEI. Noted time point: newly diagnosed GD, antithyroid drugs for less than 3 months. The TCR library was prepared using RNA isolated from PBMCs. American Thyroid Association guidelines defined Graves' disease diagnosis. The collection involved drawing nine milliliters of peripheral blood into EDTA tubes. These data also formed part of another study, on T cells in Graves' hyperthyroidism and ophthalmopathy. That source notes: Pregnant or lactating patients were excluded, as were those with uncontrolled infection or other autoimmune disease. Researchers ran a first-round RT-PCR on the TCR CDR3 using the HTBI primer set.

The chain couples TRBV2 to TRBJ2-7, with TRBD2 identical over 7 bases. The sequence was obtained from a woman between 25 and 40 years old with Graves disease. Here the sequenced sample was peripheral blood mononuclear cells (PBMCs), taken at new diagnosis, from a patient treated with antithyroid drugs. In DNA, the CDR3 is TGTGCCAGCCTACGTGGACTAGTCGAAGGCGAGCAGTACTTC. Amino acids: CASLRGLVEGEQYF.